A single sample gave rise to the 23 T cell receptor beta chains below, sequenced in a study of blood T cell repertoires in COVID-19. Libraries were prepared by immunoSEQ multiplex PCR; TCRdb keeps only in-frame clonotypes and omits some of them. The table lists about 140,000 clones, approximately 80% of them singletons. The sequenced sample was PBMCs or T cells enriched from blood (not recorded which). The receptor set was obtained from a woman aged 18-35 years who had been exposed to COVID-19.

The chain recombines TRBV3-1 (or the pseudogene TRBV3-2) with TRBJ2-3, with 8 bases lining up with TRBD1. Germline assignment: CDR1 LGHDT and CDR2 YNNKEL (reference sequence). This CDR3 contains 17 residues. J gave up 4 bases and V 4 bases, and 13 bases lay outside the gene matches. The CDR3 DNA follows: TGTGCCAGCAGCCCCCGGACAGGGCGCCTAACCCCAGATACGCAGTATTTT. This codes for CASSPRTGRLTPDTQYF.

This chain uses TRBV4-1 with TRBJ2-1, with D uncertain. The CDR3 has 17 amino acids. CDR1 is MGHRA and CDR2 is YSYEKL in the germline V gene. The V end was cut by 0 bases, the J end by 2 bases, with 14 bases between. The chain's CDR3 is CASSQDWVLATYNEQFF. The CDR3 DNA is TGCGCCAGCAGCCAAGATTGGGTATTAGCAACCTACAATGAGCAGTTCTTC.

The CDR3 region has the DNA TGTGCCAGCAGCTTAGATCGGGGGTACACTGAAGCTTTCTTT. It is translated as CASSLDRGYTEAFF. The V and J genes are TRBV7-2 and TRBJ1-1, with a tentative D call TRBD1 (5 bases). V was shortened by 1 base and J by 3 bases, with 9 bases between the two germline ends. The CDR3 totals 14 residues. CDR1 SGHTA and CDR2 FQGNSA come from the germline V gene. The variable domain in full, completed from reference TRBV7-2 and TRBJ1-1, reads GAGVSQSPSNKVTEKGKDVELRCDPISGHTALYWYRQSLGQGLEFLIYFQGNSAPDKSGLPSDRFSAERTGGSVSTLTIQRTQQEDSAVYLCASSLDRGYTEAFFGQGTRLTVV.

V gene TRBV7-9 combines with J gene TRBJ2-2; D is perhaps TRBD1 (5 bases). V lost 5 bases and J lost 0, with 13 bases in between. Germline CDR1 reads SEHNR; CDR2 reads FQNEAQ (reference sequence). The CDR3 length is 16 residues. For the CDR3, the DNA is TGTGCCAGCAGCAGATCAGGGATAACGAACACCGGGGAGCTGTTTTTT. Translating it yields CASSRSGITNTGELFF.

This chain joins TRBV5-8 and TRBJ1-6, with 7 bases lining up with TRBD1. The CDR3 runs 15 residues. CDR1 is SGHTS, CDR2 YDEGEE, per germline. Losses at the gene ends were 0 bases for V and 5 bases for J; bases not matched to a gene: 2. CDR3 protein: CASSLEGQHNSPLHF. In DNA form, the CDR3 reads TGTGCCAGCAGCTTGGAGGGACAGCATAATTCACCCCTCCACTTT.

V and J are TRBV7-2 and TRBJ2-2; TRBD1 is a possible D gene (6 bases). V lost 5 bases to trimming and J lost 6 bases, with 19 bases between them. The CDR3 loop spans 16 amino acids. Germline V CDR1 and CDR2: SGHTA, FQGNSA. The chain's CDR3 is CASSPWPGAGAGELFF. The CDR3 bases are TGTGCCAGCAGCCCCTGGCCTGGTGCAGGGGCCGGGGAGCTGTTTTTT.

The chain has TRBV28 and TRBJ2-7; 7 bases agree with TRBD1. The V gene's germline CDR1 is MDHEN and CDR2 SYDVKM. The CDR3 length is 14 residues. V gave up 4 bases and J gave up 3 bases; unmatched junction bases: 6. The CDR3 reads CASSSGDRSYEQYF. Written as DNA, the CDR3 is TGTGCCAGCAGTTCCGGGGACAGAAGCTACGAGCAGTACTTC. Using reference TRBV28 and TRBJ2-7 for the parts outside the CDR3, the full variable domain is DVKVTQSSRYLVKRTGEKVFLECVQDMDHENMFWYRQDPGLGLRLIYFSYDVKMKEKGDIPEGYSVSREKKERFSLILESASTNQTSMYLCASSSGDRSYEQYFGPGTRLTVT.

This sequence joins TRBV7-9 and TRBJ1-3; D unclear. Germline CDR1 is SEHNR and CDR2 is FQNEAQ (reference sequence). This CDR3 region has 15 residues. Between the trimmed V and J ends, which lost 1 base and 4 bases, there was a span of 11 bases. The CDR3 region has the DNA TGTGCCAGCAGCTTAGTCGGAGAAGACGGAAACACCATATATTTT. It encodes CASSLVGEDGNTIYF. Full variable domain (missing parts from reference TRBV7-9 and TRBJ1-3): DTGVSQNPRHKITKRGQNVTFRCDPISEHNRLYWYRQTLGQGPEFLTYFQNEAQLEKSRLLSDRFSAERPKGSFSTLEIQRTEQGDSAMYLCASSLVGEDGNTIYFGEGSWLTVV.

This chain joins TRBV2 and TRBJ1-5; D unclear. The V end lost 7 bases, the J end lost 0 bases, and 13 bases lay between the germline ends. Germline V gives CDR1 SNHLY, CDR2 FYNNEI. The CDR3 loop spans 15 amino acids. In DNA, the CDR3 is TGTGCCAGCACCCGCCAGGATTATAGCAATCAGCCCCAGCATTTT. The encoded protein is CASTRQDYSNQPQHF.

The V and J genes are TRBV19 and TRBJ2-7; D is possibly TRBD2 (7 bases). Between the trimmed V and J ends, which lost 5 bases and 3 bases, there was a span of 14 bases. The CDR3 totals 14 residues. Germline assignment: CDR1 LNHDA and CDR2 SQIVND (reference sequence). The CDR3 region is CASSRTGGNYEQYF. The CDR3 DNA reads as TGTGCCAGTAGTCGCACGGGGGGCAACTACGAGCAGTACTTC.

This chain connects TRBV14 to TRBJ1-2; D gene unclear. This CDR3 has 15 amino acids. V was pared by 1 base and J by 0 bases, with 9 bases between. Germline loops: CDR1 SGHDN, CDR2 FVKESK. The CDR3 coding sequence is TGTGCCAGCAGCCAAGGCGGGAGAGCTAACTATGGCTACACCTTC. This sequence encodes CASSQGGRANYGYTF.

V gene TRBV27 combines with J gene TRBJ2-3; TRBD1 matches 8 bases. CDR3 length: 14 amino acids. J was trimmed by 6 bases and V by 6 bases; bases with no gene match: 8. The germline CDR1 and CDR2 sequences are MNHEY and SMNVEV (reference sequence). The CDR3 nucleotides read TGTGCCAGCAGGGGCAGGGGGCGGACGGATACGCAGTATTTT. It translates to CASRGRGRTDTQYF.

The J gene is TRBJ2-3, the V gene TRBV4-3; 8 bases fit TRBD2. Germline V gene lookup returns CDR1 LGHNA and CDR2 YSLEER. This CDR3 spans 16 amino acids. Losses at the gene ends were 1 base for V and 0 bases for J; bases not matched to a gene: 3. The CDR3 DNA follows: TGCGCCAGCAGCCAAGCGATAGCGGGGAGCACAGATACGCAGTATTTT. Its protein product is CASSQAIAGSTDTQYF.

The CDR3 DNA reads as TGCGCCAGCAGTGATTTTACAGGGAGCGGAAACACCATATATTTT. It specifies CASSDFTGSGNTIYF. The J gene is TRBJ1-3, the V gene TRBV10-2, with D perhaps matching TRBD1 (6 bases). Germline CDR1 WSHSY, CDR2 SAAADI. This CDR3 region has 15 residues. The ends were cut back, 3 bases at V and 4 bases at J, with 13 bases in the middle.

V gene TRBV19 combines with J gene TRBJ1-4; D may be TRBD1 (5 bases). The V gene's germline CDR1 is LNHDA and CDR2 SQIVND (reference sequence). V was pared by 1 base and J by 8 bases, with 14 bases between. The CDR3 is 15 residues long. CDR3 sequence: CASSIAGREGEKLFF. CDR3 sequence (DNA): TGTGCCAGTAGTATAGCCGGCAGGGAGGGCGAAAAACTGTTTTTT.

The rearrangement uses TRBV24-1 and TRBJ1-1; 7 nucleotides align to TRBD1. The CDR3 extends over 15 amino acids. Germline trimming cut 5 bases from V and 2 bases from J; bases unmatched to any gene: 7. Germline assignment: CDR1 KGHDR and CDR2 SFDVKD. CDR3 sequence: CATSVWSGGNTEAFF. The CDR3 nucleotides are TGTGCCACCAGTGTGTGGTCAGGGGGAAACACTGAAGCTTTCTTT.

This clone was seen just once. The CDR3 nucleotides read TGCGCCAGCAGCTTGTGGCTAGCGGGAGGGCCCTCCGCAGATACGCAGTATTTT. The encoded protein is CASSLWLAGGPSADTQYF. The V and J genes are TRBV5-1 and TRBJ2-3; 12 bases agree with TRBD2. CDR1 is SGHRS and CDR2 is YFSETQ in the germline V gene. The CDR3 totals 18 residues. Trimming cost V 1 base and J 4 bases; bases outside gene matches: 10.

The chain joins TRBV2 to TRBJ1-5, with a possible D match to TRBD1 (6 bases). Germline values: CDR1 SNHLY, CDR2 FYNNEI. Trimming cost V 3 bases and J 10 bases, with 16 bases left between them. The CDR3 totals 14 residues. The CDR3 DNA reads as TGTGCCAGCAGTGAGGAAATACAGGGAACCCCCCAGCATTTT. This encodes CASSEEIQGTPQHF.

In DNA form, the CDR3 reads TGTGCCAGCAGCGTCCGCGGGAGCGTCCTTTACGAGCAGTACTTC. This encodes CASSVRGSVLYEQYF. The chain couples TRBV9 to TRBJ2-7; 7 bases agree with TRBD2. Unmatched junction bases numbered 9, after V lost 2 bases and J lost 4 bases. Germline V gene data show CDR1 as SGDLS and CDR2 as YYNGEE. The CDR3 is 15 residues long.

There are a few counts of this clone. V and J are TRBV12-3 or TRBV12-4 and TRBJ1-1; 7 positions match TRBD1. The CDR3 is 13 amino acids. V lost 8 bases, J lost 1 base, and 4 bases stayed unmatched. CDR3 nucleotides: TGTGCCAGCGGCGGGACAGAGAACACTGAAGCTTTCTTT. Its protein product is CASGGTENTEAFF.

The chain links TRBV5-1 to TRBJ2-3, with D unclear. The CDR3 contains 14 residues. CDR1 is SGHRS and CDR2 is YFSETQ in the germline V gene. V lost 4 bases to trimming and J lost 1 base, with 10 bases between them. For the CDR3, the DNA is TGCGCCAGCAGCCGGTCCCAACGCACAGATACGCAGTATTTT. Protein product: CASSRSQRTDTQYF. Combining the CDR3 with reference TRBV5-1 and TRBJ2-3 gives the whole variable domain KAGVTQTPRYLIKTRGQQVTLSCSPISGHRSVSWYQQTPGQGLQFLFEYFSETQRNKGNFPGRFSGRQFSNSRSEMNVSTLELGDSALYLCASSRSQRTDTQYFGPGTRLTVL.

This chain connects TRBV4-2 to TRBJ2-3; D gene ambiguous. The CDR3 runs to 14 residues. Germline V CDR1 and CDR2: LGHNA, YNFKEQ. V dropped 0 bases and J dropped 1 base, with 5 bases sitting between them. CDR3 residues: CASSQDVGTDTQYF. CDR3 nucleotides: TGTGCCAGCAGCCAAGATGTAGGCACAGATACGCAGTATTTT.

The chain employs TRBV10-3 and TRBJ2-1; possibly TRBD2 for D (5 bases). This CDR3 has 13 residues. Germline-derived CDR1 and CDR2 are ENHRY and SYGVKD. The germline V and J ends were trimmed by 6 bases and 7 bases, with 13 bases remaining between them. CDR3 loop: CAIRRDAGNEQFF. CDR3 sequence (DNA): TGTGCCATCAGGAGGGATGCCGGGAATGAGCAGTTCTTC.